This TCR beta chain stems from a study of cytomegalovirus exposure and HLA in healthy donors. Overall study results and limits: TCR clusters originating in the first cohort tended to co-occur in the 100 to 150 validation repertoires, according to a later analysis.

This clone showed up just a few times. Its antigen is still unknown. CDR3 length: 18 amino acids. The V gene's germline CDR1 is SGHVS and CDR2 FNYEAQ. Deletions cut 5 bases from V and 5 bases from J, with 24 bases between. Method: immunoSEQ multiplex PCR; TCRdb's copy keeps in-frame clones and lacks some. The sample yields under 200,000 clones, roughly 77% seen once. Material: PBMCs. This clonotype originated in a woman in her twenties or thirties in good health and CMV-seronegative. The chain is built from TRBV7-6 and TRBJ2-2; TRBD2 is a possible D gene (6 bases). Here the CDR3 reads CASSRETRGRGGTGELFF. The CDR3 coding sequence is TGTGCCAGCAGCCGAGAGACTAGAGGAAGGGGTGGGACCGGGGAGCTGTTTTTT.